This T cell receptor (beta chain) was captured in a study of CD8 T cells in ankylosing spondylitis. This clonotype has ten or more counts. As yet, its antigen is unknown. Quantitative 5'-RACE with molecular barcodes produced the TCR beta libraries. TCRdb processed the 5' RACE reads anew with MiXCR; each CDR3 protein has one entry. Here the sample spans roughly 440,000 distinct CDR3 sequences, 15% to 20% being singletons. Study-wide findings and caveats: The clones that were linked to disease were reported to be significantly enriched in matched synovial fluid samples from ankylosing spondylitis patients. Characteristic, it appeared, of ankylosing spondylitis blood was a TCR beta motif of fewer than 10 highly homologous variants. Earlier literature documents some of the motif variants in reactive arthritis synovial fluid and blood.

This CDR3 comprises 12 residues. V was shortened by 6 bases and J by 4 bases, with 13 bases between the two germline ends. Germline loops: CDR1 SQVTM, CDR2 ANQGSEA. What was sequenced was blood, either unsorted or a sorted T cell fraction (not recorded which). The chain joins TRBV29-1 to TRBJ2-7; D possibly corresponds to TRBD2 (6 bases). This TCR was sampled from a male donor with ankylosing spondylitis. CDR3 in amino acids: CSVDDGGYEQYF. The CDR3 DNA is TGCAGCGTAGACGACGGGGGATACGAGCAGTACTTC.